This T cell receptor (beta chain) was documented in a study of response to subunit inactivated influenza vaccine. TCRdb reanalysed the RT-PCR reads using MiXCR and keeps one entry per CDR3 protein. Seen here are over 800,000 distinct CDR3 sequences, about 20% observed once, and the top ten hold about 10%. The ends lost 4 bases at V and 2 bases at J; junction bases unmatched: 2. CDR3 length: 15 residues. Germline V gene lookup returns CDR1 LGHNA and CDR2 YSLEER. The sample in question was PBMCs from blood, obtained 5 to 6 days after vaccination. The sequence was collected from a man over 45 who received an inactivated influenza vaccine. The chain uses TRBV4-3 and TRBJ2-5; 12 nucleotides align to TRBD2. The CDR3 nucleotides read TGCGCCAGCAGCCGAGGACTAGCGGGGCAAGAGACCCAGTACTTC. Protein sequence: CASSRGLAGQETQYF.